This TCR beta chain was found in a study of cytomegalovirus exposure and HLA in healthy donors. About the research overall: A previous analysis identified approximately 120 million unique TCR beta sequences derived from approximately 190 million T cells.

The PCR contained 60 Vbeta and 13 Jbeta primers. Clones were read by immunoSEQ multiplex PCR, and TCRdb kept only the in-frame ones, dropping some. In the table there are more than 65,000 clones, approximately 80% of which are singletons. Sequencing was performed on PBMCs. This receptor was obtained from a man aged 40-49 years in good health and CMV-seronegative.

This chain's CDR3 is CASSYSWTGYINEQFF. The CDR3 bases are TGTGCCAGCAGTTATTCCTGGACAGGGTATATCAATGAGCAGTTCTTC. The rearrangement joins TRBV6-5 to TRBJ2-1; 8 nucleotides line up with TRBD1. The CDR3 consists of 16 residues. With V trimmed by 3 bases and J by 6 bases, 10 bases remained unmatched. Germline V gene sequence: CDR1 MNHEY, CDR2 SVGAGI.